The rows below give T cell receptor beta chains drawn from one sample of a study of human T cells and chemical hapten exposure. TCRdb itself ran the RACE reads through MiXCR, one entry per CDR3 protein. The table lists 110,000 or so distinct CDR3 sequences, 9% to 9.5% of them singletons. This sample comprised whole blood, obtained in connection with sensitization to the hapten diphenylcyclopropenone (DPC). The source is a woman between 40 and 50 years old with alopecia areata. Some clones in this sample may be carry-over from other donors' samples. The CDR3 runs from the conserved cysteine through the conserved F or W. A D gene is named only where the DNA matches it firmly. Size values are once, few and many counts, or a class for expanded clones, and some rows have none.

CDR3nt,CDR3aa,abundance,j_gene,v_gene,d_gene
TGTGCCAGCAGCCGAGGCACGGCGCGATTTAATTCACCCCTCCACTTT,CASSRGTARFNSPLHF,few,TRBJ1-6,TRBV6-5,-
TGTGCCAGCAGCCCGTGGACCTCTACAGATACGCAGTATTTT,CASSPWTSTDTQYF,-,TRBJ2-3,TRBV7-8,-
TGTGCCAGCAGTAGCGACCTGGGGACGGTTTATAATTCACCCCTCCACTTT,CASSSDLGTVYNSPLHF,many,TRBJ1-6,TRBV12-3/TRBV12-4,-
TGTGCCAGCAGCTTGGGTGAAAACCCTGAAGCTTTCTTT,CASSLGENPEAFF,-,TRBJ1-1,TRBV5-4,-
TGTGCCAGCAGCTTACTGGCAGGGACTAATGAGCAGTTCTTC,CASSLLAGTNEQFF,few,TRBJ2-1,TRBV7-9,-
TGTGCCAGCAGCTTAAGCGCAAGGACCCACTACGAGCAGTACTTC,CASSLSARTHYEQYF,many,TRBJ2-7,TRBV11-2,-
TGTGCCAGCAGTTTACAGGGAGGTGGGTTTAGAACTGAAGCTTTCTTT,CASSLQGGGFRTEAFF,few,TRBJ1-1,TRBV12-3/TRBV12-4,-
TGTGCCAGCACTCGTGAGGGGCGAGGTACAGATACGCAGTATTTT,CASTREGRGTDTQYF,many,TRBJ2-3,TRBV12-3/TRBV12-4,-
TGTGCCATCAGTGAAGGGGGAGTTTCGTCCCAGTACTTC,CAISEGGVSSQYF,many,TRBJ2-5,TRBV10-3,-
TGTGCCAGCAGCTTAGCGGTGGCAACTAATGAAAAACTGTTTTTT,CASSLAVATNEKLFF,many,TRBJ1-4,TRBV7-9,-
TGTGCCAGCAAGGAGGGGCAGGGGAGGACCTACGAGCAGTACTTC,CASKEGQGRTYEQYF,many,TRBJ2-7,TRBV27,-
TGTGCCAGTAGTATAGCGAGGACGGCGGACCTGATCTATGGCTACACCTTC,CASSIARTADLIYGYTF,-,TRBJ1-2,TRBV19,-
TGCGCCAGCAGCGGGCAGCGCAATGAGCAGTTCTTC,CASSGQRNEQFF,many,TRBJ2-1,TRBV5-1,-
TGTGCCAGCATGGGGACTAACACCGGGGAGCTGTTTTTT,CASMGTNTGELFF,few,TRBJ2-2,TRBV6-2/TRBV6-3,-
TGTGCCAGTAGTATAGATCGGGCGACCTACAATGAGCAGTTCTTC,CASSIDRATYNEQFF,few,TRBJ2-1,TRBV19,-
TGCGCCAGCAGCTTGTGGCTAGCGGGGTCCAATGAGCAGTTCTTC,CASSLWLAGSNEQFF,-,TRBJ2-1,TRBV5-1,TRBD2
TGTGCCAGCAGTTTAGTGTACCCTAATGAAAAACTGTTTTTT,CASSLVYPNEKLFF,-,TRBJ1-4,TRBV12-3/TRBV12-4,-
TGTGCCAGCAATCGACAGGGGGCTGGAGAGACCCAGTACTTC,CASNRQGAGETQYF,-,TRBJ2-5,TRBV11-2,TRBD1
TGCAGCGTTACAAAGGGCCGTAGGGGCTACACCTTC,CSVTKGRRGYTF,many,TRBJ1-2,TRBV29-1,-
TGTGCCAGCAGCAACCCAGCCGCTGGGGCCAACGTCCTGACTTTC,CASSNPAAGANVLTF,many,TRBJ2-6,TRBV11-2,-
TGCAGTGCTATTTCCAGACTGACAACTAATGAAAAACTGTTTTTT,CSAISRLTTNEKLFF,-,TRBJ1-4,TRBV20-1,-
TGTGCCACCAGCAGAGAGATTAGGGGACAGGGTGTGACCGGGGAGCTGTTTTTT,CATSREIRGQGVTGELFF,-,TRBJ2-2,TRBV15,TRBD1
TGTGCCAGCAGGGGAACCTATAATTCACCCCTCCACTTT,CASRGTYNSPLHF,few,TRBJ1-6,TRBV6-1,-
TGTGCCAGCAGTTGCTCCTCGAACGGAGCTGAGATAGAAGCTTTCTTT,CASSCSSNGAEIEAFF,-,TRBJ1-1,TRBV6-2/TRBV6-3,-
TGCGCCAGCAGCTTGTTCCCACAAGAGACCCAGTACTTC,CASSLFPQETQYF,many,TRBJ2-5,TRBV5-1,-
TGTGCCATCAGTGGGGGGACTGCATCTGGAAACACCATATATTTT,CAISGGTASGNTIYF,-,TRBJ1-3,TRBV10-3,-
TGTGCCAGCAGCCCCAGTCGGGGGATCCAAGAGACCCAGTACTTC,CASSPSRGIQETQYF,-,TRBJ2-5,TRBV7-9,-